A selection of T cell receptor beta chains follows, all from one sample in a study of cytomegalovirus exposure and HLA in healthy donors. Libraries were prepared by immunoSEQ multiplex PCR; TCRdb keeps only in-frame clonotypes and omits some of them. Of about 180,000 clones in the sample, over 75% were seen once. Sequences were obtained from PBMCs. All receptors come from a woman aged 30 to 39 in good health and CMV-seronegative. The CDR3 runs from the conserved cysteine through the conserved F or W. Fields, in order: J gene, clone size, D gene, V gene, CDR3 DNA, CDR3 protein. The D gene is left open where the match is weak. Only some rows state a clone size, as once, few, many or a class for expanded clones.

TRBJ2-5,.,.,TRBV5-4,TGTGCCAGCAGCTTGGAATATCAAGAGACCCAGTACTTC,CASSLEYQETQYF
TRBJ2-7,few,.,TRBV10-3,TGTGCCATCAGTGAGTCGACAGGACCCTACGAGCAGTACTTC,CAISESTGPYEQYF
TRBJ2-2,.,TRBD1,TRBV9,TGTGCCAGCAGCGTTTTACAGGGGTCATCCGGGGAGCTGTTTTTT,CASSVLQGSSGELFF
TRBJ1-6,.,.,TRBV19,TGTGCCAGTAGTATAGATCGGGGATCACCCCTCCACTTT,CASSIDRGSPLHF
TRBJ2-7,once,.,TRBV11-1,TGTGCCAGCAGCCTACAGGGTTACGAGCAGTACTTC,CASSLQGYEQYF
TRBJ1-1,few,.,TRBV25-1,TGTGCCAGCAGTGCCGGACCGCAGGGCGCTGAAGCTTTCTTT,CASSAGPQGAEAFF
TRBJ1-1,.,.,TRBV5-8,TGTGCCAGCAGCTTTATTGGGGGAGGGAGGGGCACTGAAGCTTTCTTT,CASSFIGGGRGTEAFF
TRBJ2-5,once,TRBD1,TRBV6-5,TGTGCCAGCAGCCCAATTGCAGGGGGCACGAAGACCCAGTACTTC,CASSPIAGGTKTQYF
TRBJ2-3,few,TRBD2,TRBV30,TGTGCCTGGACGGTCGGACTAGCAACAGATACGCAGTATTTT,CAWTVGLATDTQYF
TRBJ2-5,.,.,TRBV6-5,TGTGCCAGCAGTTTTAGAGGCGGGACCCAGTACTTC,CASSFRGGTQYF
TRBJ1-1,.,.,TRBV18,TGTGCCAGCTCACCACCGCTACAGGGCCCGAACACTGAAGCTTTCTTT,CASSPPLQGPNTEAFF
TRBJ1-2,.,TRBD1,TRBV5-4,TGTGCCAGCAGCTTTGGACAGGGGGCTTATGGCTACACCTTC,CASSFGQGAYGYTF
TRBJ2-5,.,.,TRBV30,TGTGCCTGGAGCTTGGTACCGGGGGAGACCCAGTACTTC,CAWSLVPGETQYF
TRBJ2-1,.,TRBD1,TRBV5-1,TGCGCCAGCAGCGGATCCGGGACAGGGGACCTCAATGAGCAGTTCTTC,CASSGSGTGDLNEQFF
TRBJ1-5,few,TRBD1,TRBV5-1,TGCGCCAGCAGCTTGTTTCCCAGGGGGCAGGATCAGCCCCAGCATTTT,CASSLFPRGQDQPQHF
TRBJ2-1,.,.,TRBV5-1,TGCGCCAGCAGCTTGGGCGGGACAGACGAGTTCTTC,CASSLGGTDEFF